This TCR beta chain was sequenced for a study of radiotherapy plus CTLA-4 blockade in lung cancer. Study information: Objective responses emerged in about 20% of patients, and around 29% attained disease control. Notes on the study in general: Early clone dynamics of blood T cells, plus interferon-beta, reportedly predicted response best. Radiotherapy plus ipilimumab was followed by expansion in blood of tumor-derived TCR clones.

A word on this clone: As yet, its antigen is unknown.

Profiled with immunoSEQ multiplex PCR; TCRdb holds only in-frame clones, not every one. This repertoire shows about 87,000 clones, around 86% found once; its top ten account for approximately 15%. CDR3 length: 16 amino acids. Germline CDR1 MNHEY, CDR2 SMNVEV (reference sequence). Trimming took 1 base from V and 0 from J, leaving 10 bases between them. The source was peripheral blood, collected from a patient treated with radiotherapy plus ipilimumab. The chain links TRBV27 to TRBJ2-1, with D possibly being TRBD1 (6 bases). The source is a human donor with non-small cell lung cancer that progressed on radiotherapy plus ipilimumab. This CDR3 is CASSLWQGHSYNEQFF. CDR3 DNA: TGTGCCAGCAGTTTATGGCAGGGACACTCCTACAATGAGCAGTTCTTC.